This T cell receptor beta chain came from a study (dated by TCRdb to 2016 to 2017). The sample holds many counts of this clonotype. No antigen is known for it. Nothing much larger sits one base from this clone, and base qualities are not available. The method behind the library was RT-PCR. For sequencing, an Illumina MiSeq was employed. The public sequencing data were trimmed at Q25 with fastp and processed into clonotypes with MiXCR by TCRdb, which kept only in-frame beta chains. Rows matching on CDR3 protein sequence are summarized as one entry with the most common DNA and genes. Across this sample there are 550,000 to 750,000 distinct CDR3 sequences, with approximately 14% seen only once. The ten largest clones add up to roughly 3.9% of the sample. Source material: memory CD4+ T cells from blood. The sequence came from a female donor in good health, serving as a healthy control.

The DNA sequence is TGCAGTGCTAGACCGCCCAGGGATAGCGGGAGTACCGAGCAGTACTTC. It is translated as CSARPPRDSGSTEQYF. The chain employs TRBV20-1 and TRBJ2-7, and 9 junctional nucleotides match TRBD2. At the junction V is shortened by 2 bases and J by 6 bases; bases outside the gene matches: 14. The CDR3 runs 16 residues from the cysteine to the phenylalanine. CDR3 DNA is the only sequence kept; it has 48 bases, read in frame from the first base. CDR1 DFQATT and CDR2 SNEGSKA were looked up in the germline V gene (reference sequence).